This T cell receptor beta chain comes out of a study of T cells in Graves' hyperthyroidism and ophthalmopathy. Researchers took RNA transcripts and amplified the TCR beta CDR3 regions from them. Using the HTBI primer set, a first-round RT-PCR was run on the TCR CDR3. TCRdb used MiXCR to reprocess the multiplex PCR reads, holding one entry per CDR3 protein. The sample shows some 500,000 distinct CDR3 sequences, about 24% of them seen only once. Broader study findings: Most thyroid clonotypes with frequency above 0.001 were detected in blood.

The table lists this clonotype with many counts. Its antigen is undetermined. Ophthalmopathy patients all had a Clinical Activity Score of at least 3, a NOSPECS grade of at least 4 and disease under 3 months old. The receptor's source is a woman aged 25 to 45 with Graves' ophthalmopathy. Sample: blood.

CDR3 residues: CSAYSRVDEQYF. In nucleotides, the CDR3 is TGCAGTGCCTATTCGAGGGTGGACGAGCAGTACTTC. J is TRBJ2-7 and V is TRBV20-1, with a tentative D call TRBD2 (5 bases). The CDR3 consists of 12 residues. Looked up from germline, CDR1 is DFQATT and CDR2 is SNEGSKA (reference sequence). V was cut by 6 bases and J by 5 bases, with 14 bases left in between.